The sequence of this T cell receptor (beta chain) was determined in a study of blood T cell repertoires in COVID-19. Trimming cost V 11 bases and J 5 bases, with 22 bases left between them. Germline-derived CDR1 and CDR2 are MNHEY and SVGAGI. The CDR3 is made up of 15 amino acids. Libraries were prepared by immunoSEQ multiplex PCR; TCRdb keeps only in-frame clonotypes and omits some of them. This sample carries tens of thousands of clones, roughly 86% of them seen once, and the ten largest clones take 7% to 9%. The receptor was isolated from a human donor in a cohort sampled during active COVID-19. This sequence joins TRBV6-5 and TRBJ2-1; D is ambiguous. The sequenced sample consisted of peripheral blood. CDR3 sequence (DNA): TGTGCCGCATCGAGGTACCTTTTATCGGACAATGAGCAGTTCTTC. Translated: CAASRYLLSDNEQFF.